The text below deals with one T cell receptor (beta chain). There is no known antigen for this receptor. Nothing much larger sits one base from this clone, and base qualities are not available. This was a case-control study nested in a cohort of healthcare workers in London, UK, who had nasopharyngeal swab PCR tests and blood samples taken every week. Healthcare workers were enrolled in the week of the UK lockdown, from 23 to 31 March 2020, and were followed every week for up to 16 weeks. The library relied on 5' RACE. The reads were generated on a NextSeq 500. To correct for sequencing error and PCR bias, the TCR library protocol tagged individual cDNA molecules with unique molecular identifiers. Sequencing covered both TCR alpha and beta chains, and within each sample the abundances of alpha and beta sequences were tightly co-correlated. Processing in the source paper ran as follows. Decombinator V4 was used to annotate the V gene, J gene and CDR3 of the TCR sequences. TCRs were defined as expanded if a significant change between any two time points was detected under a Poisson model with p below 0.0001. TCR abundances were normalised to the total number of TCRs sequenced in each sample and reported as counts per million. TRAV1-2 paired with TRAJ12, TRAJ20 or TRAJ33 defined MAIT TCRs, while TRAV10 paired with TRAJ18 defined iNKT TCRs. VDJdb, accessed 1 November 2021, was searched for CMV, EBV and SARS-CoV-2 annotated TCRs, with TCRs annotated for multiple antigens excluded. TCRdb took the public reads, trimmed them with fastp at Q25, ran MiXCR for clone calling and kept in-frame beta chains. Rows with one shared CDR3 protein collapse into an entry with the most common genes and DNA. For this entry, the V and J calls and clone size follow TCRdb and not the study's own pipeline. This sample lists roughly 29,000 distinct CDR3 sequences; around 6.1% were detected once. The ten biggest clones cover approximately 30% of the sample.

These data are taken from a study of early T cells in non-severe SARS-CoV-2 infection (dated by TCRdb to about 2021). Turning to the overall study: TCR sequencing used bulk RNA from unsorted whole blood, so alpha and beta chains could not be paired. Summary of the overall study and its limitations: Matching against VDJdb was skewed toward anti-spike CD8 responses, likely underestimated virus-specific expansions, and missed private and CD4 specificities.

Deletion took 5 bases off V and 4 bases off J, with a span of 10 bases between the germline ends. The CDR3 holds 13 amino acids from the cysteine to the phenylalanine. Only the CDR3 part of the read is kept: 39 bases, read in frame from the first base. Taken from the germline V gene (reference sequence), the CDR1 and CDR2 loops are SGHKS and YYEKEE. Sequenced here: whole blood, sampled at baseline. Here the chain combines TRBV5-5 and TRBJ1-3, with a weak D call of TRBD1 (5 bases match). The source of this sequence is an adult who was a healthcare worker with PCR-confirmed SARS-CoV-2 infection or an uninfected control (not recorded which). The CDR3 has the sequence CASRDTGGNTIYF. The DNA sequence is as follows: TGTGCCAGCAGGGACACCGGAGGAAACACCATATATTTT.